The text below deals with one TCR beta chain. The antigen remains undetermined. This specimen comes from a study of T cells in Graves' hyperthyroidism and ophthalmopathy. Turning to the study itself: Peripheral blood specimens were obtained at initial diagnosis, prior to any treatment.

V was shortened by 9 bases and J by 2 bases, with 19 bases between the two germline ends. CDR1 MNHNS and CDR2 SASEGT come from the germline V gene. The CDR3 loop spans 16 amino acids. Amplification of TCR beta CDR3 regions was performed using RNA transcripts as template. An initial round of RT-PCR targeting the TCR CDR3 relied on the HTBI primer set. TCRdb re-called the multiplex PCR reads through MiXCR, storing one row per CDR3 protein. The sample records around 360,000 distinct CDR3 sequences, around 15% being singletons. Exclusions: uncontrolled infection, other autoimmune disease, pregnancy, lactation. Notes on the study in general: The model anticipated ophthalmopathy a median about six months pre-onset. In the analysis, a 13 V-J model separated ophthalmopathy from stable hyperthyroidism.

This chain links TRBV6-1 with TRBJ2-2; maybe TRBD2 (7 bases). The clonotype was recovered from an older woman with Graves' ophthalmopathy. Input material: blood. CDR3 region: CASTGGGAVNTGELFF. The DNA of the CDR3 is TGTGCCAGTACCGGAGGGGGGGCGGTTAACACCGGGGAGCTGTTTTTT.